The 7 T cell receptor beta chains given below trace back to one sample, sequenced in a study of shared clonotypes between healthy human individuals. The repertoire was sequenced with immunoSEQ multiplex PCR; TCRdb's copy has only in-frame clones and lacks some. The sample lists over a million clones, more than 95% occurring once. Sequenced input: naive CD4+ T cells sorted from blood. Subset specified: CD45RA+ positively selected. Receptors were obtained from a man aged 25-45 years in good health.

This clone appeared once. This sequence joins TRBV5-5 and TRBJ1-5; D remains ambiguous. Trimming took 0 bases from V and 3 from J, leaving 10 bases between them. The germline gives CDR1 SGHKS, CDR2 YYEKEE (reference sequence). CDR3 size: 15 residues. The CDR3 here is CASSLAGDYNQPQHF. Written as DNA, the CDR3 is TGTGCCAGCAGCTTGGCCGGTGACTACAATCAGCCCCAGCATTTT. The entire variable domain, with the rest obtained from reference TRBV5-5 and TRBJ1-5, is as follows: DAGVTQSPTHLIKTRGQQVTLRCSPISGHKSVSWYQQVLGQGPQFIFQYYEKEERGRGNFPDRFSARQFPNYSSELNVNALLLGDSALYLCASSLAGDYNQPQHFGDGTRLSIL.

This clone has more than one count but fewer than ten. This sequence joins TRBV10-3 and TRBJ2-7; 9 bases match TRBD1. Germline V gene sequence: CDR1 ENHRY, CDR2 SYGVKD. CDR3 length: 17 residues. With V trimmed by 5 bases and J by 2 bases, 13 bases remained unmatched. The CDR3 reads CAISPGQGRALTYEQYF. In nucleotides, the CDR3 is TGTGCCATCAGTCCGGGACAGGGACGAGCCCTCACCTACGAGCAGTACTTC.

CDR3 region: CASSPTAYGYTF. The CDR3 DNA follows: TGTGCCAGCAGTCCAACAGCTTATGGCTACACCTTC. This chain joins TRBV28 and TRBJ1-2; D gene ambiguous. This CDR3 is 12 amino acids long. Between the trimmed V and J ends, which lost 5 bases and 5 bases, there was a span of 9 bases. Germline V CDR1 and CDR2: MDHEN, SYDVKM.

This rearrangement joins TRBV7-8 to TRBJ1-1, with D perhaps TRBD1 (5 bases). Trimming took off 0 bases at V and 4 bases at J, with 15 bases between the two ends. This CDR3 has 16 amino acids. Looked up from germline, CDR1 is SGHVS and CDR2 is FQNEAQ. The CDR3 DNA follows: TGTGCCAGCAGCTTAGCTTCTGTAGGGGCGAGCACTGAAGCTTTCTTT. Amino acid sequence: CASSLASVGASTEAFF.

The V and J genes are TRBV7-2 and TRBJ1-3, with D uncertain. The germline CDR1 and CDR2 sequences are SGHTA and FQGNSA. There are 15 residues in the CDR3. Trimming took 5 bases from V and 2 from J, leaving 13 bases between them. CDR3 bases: TGTGCCAGCAGCCCGACACATCTAACTGGAAACACCATATATTTT. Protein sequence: CASSPTHLTGNTIYF.

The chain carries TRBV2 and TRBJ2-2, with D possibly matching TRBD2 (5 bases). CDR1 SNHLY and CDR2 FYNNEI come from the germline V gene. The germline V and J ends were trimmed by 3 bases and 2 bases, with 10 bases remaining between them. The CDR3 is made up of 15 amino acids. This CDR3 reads CASSDLRGNTGELFF. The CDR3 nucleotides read TGTGCCAGCAGTGATCTCCGGGGAAACACCGGGGAGCTGTTTTTT.

The CDR3 reads CASSKPRLGRTGNYGYTF. The CDR3 DNA reads as TGTGCCAGCAGCAAACCAAGGCTCGGAAGAACGGGTAACTATGGCTACACCTTC. The rearrangement links TRBV11-2 to TRBJ1-2; no clear D. CDR3 length: 18 residues. The V gene's germline CDR1 is SGHAT and CDR2 FQNNGV. V was clipped by 5 bases and J by 1 base, with 23 bases between them.